The following is a T cell receptor (beta chain) sequence with its context. These data originate in a study of blood T cell repertoires in COVID-19. Overall study context: The origin of the acute and convalescent COVID-19 samples was the United States, Italy and Spain. From T cells, B-cell-depleted T cells, or PBMCs came the material, which was cDNA or gDNA.

CDR3 length: 14 residues. V lost 2 bases, J lost 6 bases, and 4 bases stayed unmatched. Germline V gene sequence: CDR1 LGHDT, CDR2 YNNKEL (reference sequence). Profiling relied on immunoSEQ multiplex PCR, and the TCRdb table lists in-frame clones only, not all of them. Of about 220,000 clones listed, 80% are singletons. Sequences were obtained from peripheral blood. The V and J genes are TRBV3-1 (or the pseudogene TRBV3-2) and TRBJ1-2; TRBD1 agrees at 9 bases. The sequence came from a woman aged 65 to 85 with acute or convalescent COVID-19. The CDR3 spells CASSQSGTGNGYTF. The CDR3 DNA is TGTGCCAGCAGCCAATCCGGGACAGGGAATGGCTACACCTTC.